The sequence of this T cell receptor beta chain was determined in a study of a mutant IDH1 vaccine in newly diagnosed glioma. Study details: Patients got radiotherapy, temozolomide, or both beforehand, and most got both.

Using immunoSEQ multiplex PCR, the repertoire was profiled, and TCRdb retains in-frame clones only, with some absent. The table includes fewer than 30,000 clones, approximately 80% detected once. The count of this clone is one. Its antigen is still unknown. Documented time point: week 5, during vaccination. The investigators gave 300 ug of mutant IDH1 20-mer peptide in each vaccine dose, together with topical imiquimod. The sequence was obtained from a man aged 35 to 55 with glioma. The sample in question was PBMCs, obtained from a glioma patient whose treatment included an IDH1 peptide vaccine.

CDR3 sequence reads: CASSYRRRAPTEAFF. The CDR3 DNA sequence: TGTGCCAGCAGTTATCGGAGAAGGGCCCCCACTGAAGCTTTCTTT. The chain carries TRBV6-5 and TRBJ1-1, with D unclear. CDR1 is MNHEY and CDR2 is SVGAGI in the germline V gene. The CDR3 is made up of 15 amino acids. V was clipped by 3 bases and J by 4 bases, with 15 bases between them.